This T cell receptor (beta chain) was observed in a study of early T cells in non-severe SARS-CoV-2 infection (dated by TCRdb to the early 2020s). Turning to the overall study: Because TCR sequencing was done on bulk RNA from unsorted whole blood, the alpha and beta chains could not be paired. What the authors observed across the whole study: VDJdb matching was skewed toward anti-spike CD8 responses and likely underestimated virus-specific expansions, missing private and CD4 specificities.

As for this clonotype: It lacks a known antigen. No quality values exist for individual bases; no much larger clone is one base distant.

CDR3 length: 14 amino acids, cysteine to phenylalanine. Only the CDR3 part of the read is kept: 42 bases, read in frame from the first base. At the junction V is shortened by 4 bases and J by 4 bases, with 11 bases in between. CDR1 PRHDT and CDR2 FYEKMQ are derived from the germline V gene (reference sequence). The protocol used for the library was 5' RACE. Sequencing was carried out with a NextSeq 500. The TCR library protocol attached unique molecular identifiers to individual cDNA molecules to correct for sequencing error and PCR bias. Both TCR alpha and beta chains were sequenced, and tight co-correlation was observed between alpha and beta sequence abundances in each sample. On the authors' methods: V gene, J gene and CDR3 annotation of TCR sequences was performed with Decombinator V4. TCRs were defined as expanded if a significant change between any two time points was detected under a Poisson model with p below 0.0001. Abundances of TCRs were expressed as counts per million after normalisation to the total number of TCRs sequenced in each sample. MAIT TCRs were defined by TRAV1-2 paired with TRAJ12, TRAJ20 or TRAJ33, and iNKT TCRs by TRAV10 paired with TRAJ18. VDJdb, accessed 1 November 2021, was searched for CMV, EBV and SARS-CoV-2 annotated TCRs, with TCRs annotated for multiple antigens excluded. TCRdb reworked the public reads: Q25 trimming with fastp, MiXCR clone assembly, productive beta chains retained. For every CDR3 protein sequence, its rows merge into one entry that carries the most common genes and DNA. TCRdb, not the authors, supplied the V and J calls. This sample comprises about 67,000 distinct CDR3 sequences, 11% of them detected only once. The top ten constitute 3% to 4% of the sample.

A case-control design nested within a healthcare worker cohort in London, UK, was used, with weekly nasopharyngeal swab PCR tests and blood sampling performed. Healthcare workers were enrolled in the week of the UK lockdown, from 23 to 31 March 2020, and were followed every week for up to roughly 15 weeks. This chain joins TRBV13 to TRBJ1-5, and possibly TRBD1, on 6 matching bases. Sequences were obtained from whole blood. The sequence was obtained from an adult who was a healthcare worker with PCR-confirmed SARS-CoV-2 infection or an uninfected control (not recorded which). DNA sequence: TGTGCCAGCAGCTCCTCAGGGGAAAATCAGCCCCAGCATTTT. It translates as CASSSSGENQPQHF.